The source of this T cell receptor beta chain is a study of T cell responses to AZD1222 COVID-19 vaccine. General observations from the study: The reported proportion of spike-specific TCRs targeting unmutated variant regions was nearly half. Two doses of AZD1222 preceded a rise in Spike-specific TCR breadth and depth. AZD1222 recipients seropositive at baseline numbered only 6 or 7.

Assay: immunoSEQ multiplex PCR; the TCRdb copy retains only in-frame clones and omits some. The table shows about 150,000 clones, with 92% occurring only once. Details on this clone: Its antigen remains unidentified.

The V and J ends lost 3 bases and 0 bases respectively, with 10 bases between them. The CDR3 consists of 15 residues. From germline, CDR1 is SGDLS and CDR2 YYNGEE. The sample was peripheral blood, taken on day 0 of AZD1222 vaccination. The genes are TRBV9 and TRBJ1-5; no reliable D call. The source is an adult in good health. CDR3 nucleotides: TGTGCCAGCAGCGAAGGATACGATAGCAATCAGCCCCAGCATTTT. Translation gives CASSEGYDSNQPQHF.